These T cell receptor beta chains were read from a single sample in a study of T cell repertoires in cytomegalovirus infection. TCRdb reprocessed the reads with MiXCR, giving one entry per CDR3 protein. The data hold 400,000 or so distinct CDR3 sequences, with around 18% observed a single time. Sequencing used PBMCs. The receptors originated from a human donor in good health (CMV status not recorded). Some clones in this sample may be carry-over from other donors' samples. The conserved cysteine and the conserved F or W are not part of the CDR3 here. A D gene is named only where the DNA matches it firmly.

>TRBD2|TRBJ2-1|TRBV4-1|12
ASSQRGRGNEQF
>NA|TRBJ1-1|TRBV19|9
ASSRRGEAF
>NA|TRBJ1-4|TRBV7-2|11
ASSLSLNEKLF
>NA|TRBJ2-3|TRBV20-1|12
SATERRTTDTQY
>NA|TRBJ2-1|TRBV20-1|11
SAPPLSNNEQF
>TRBD1|TRBJ1-4|TRBV12-5|14
ASGLGRQGGFEKLF
>NA|TRBJ1-1|TRBV7-2|11
ASSASMNTEAF
>TRBD2|TRBJ2-1|TRBV14|15
ASSPRFLLAGEGEQF
>TRBD1|TRBJ1-2|TRBV20-1|12
SASKVTGGYGYT
>TRBD1|TRBJ1-4|TRBV6-5|12
ASSLDRDPGKLF
>NA|TRBJ1-2|TRBV6-5|10
ATTRRGDGYT
>NA|TRBJ1-1|TRBV2|11
ASTPERNTEAF
>NA|TRBJ2-3|TRBV7-2|10
ACSSTPDTQY
>TRBD1|TRBJ2-3|TRBV12-3/TRBV12-4|14
ASSYSGQRSTDTQY
>TRBD1|TRBJ2-1|TRBV11-3|11
ASSPGDRPEQF
>TRBD2|TRBJ2-1|TRBV28|14
ASSSASGGGVDEQF
>NA|TRBJ1-1|TRBV6-6|11
ASSLVGVSEAF
>NA|TRBJ2-7|TRBV6-6|12
ASSYVGAVNEQY
>TRBD1|TRBJ1-5|TRBV12-5|14
ASRKCGTGSDQPQH
>TRBD2|TRBJ2-1|TRBV28|10
ASGGAYNEQF
>NA|TRBJ2-7|TRBV6-1|11
ASKGSKIYEQY
>NA|TRBJ1-4|TRBV2|13
ASSSANTGGEKLF